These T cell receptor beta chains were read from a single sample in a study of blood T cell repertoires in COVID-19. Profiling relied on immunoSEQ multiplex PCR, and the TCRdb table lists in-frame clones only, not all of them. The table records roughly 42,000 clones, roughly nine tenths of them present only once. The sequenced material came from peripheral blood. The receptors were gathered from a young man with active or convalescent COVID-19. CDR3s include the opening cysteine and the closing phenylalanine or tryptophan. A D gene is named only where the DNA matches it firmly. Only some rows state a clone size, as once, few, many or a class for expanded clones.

CDR3aa: CASTTGTKDYGYTF
CDR3nt: TGTGCCAGTACAACAGGGACCAAAGACTATGGCTACACCTTC
abundance: NA
d_gene: NA
len: 14
j_gene: TRBJ1-2
v_gene: TRBV19

CDR3aa: CASGPDTFSGNTIYF
CDR3nt: TGTGCCAGCGGACCGGACACCTTCTCTGGAAACACCATATATTTT
abundance: NA
d_gene: NA
len: 15
j_gene: TRBJ1-3
v_gene: TRBV3-1/TRBV3-2

CDR3aa: CASSEWTGKHYGYTF
CDR3nt: TGTGCCAGCAGTGAATGGACAGGGAAACACTATGGCTACACCTTC
abundance: NA
d_gene: TRBD1
len: 15
j_gene: TRBJ1-2
v_gene: TRBV2

CDR3aa: CASAGQLFVGYTF
CDR3nt: TGTGCCAGCGCGGGACAGCTATTTGTCGGCTACACCTTC
abundance: NA
d_gene: TRBD1
len: 13
j_gene: TRBJ1-2
v_gene: TRBV2

CDR3aa: CASSAPMGSNEKLFF
CDR3nt: TGTGCCAGCAGCGCGCCAATGGGGAGTAATGAAAAACTGTTTTTT
abundance: NA
d_gene: NA
len: 15
j_gene: TRBJ1-4
v_gene: TRBV7-2

CDR3aa: CASSPWEGRGQETQYF
CDR3nt: TGTGCCAGCAGCCCATGGGAAGGCAGGGGCCAAGAGACCCAGTACTTC
abundance: NA
d_gene: NA
len: 16
j_gene: TRBJ2-5
v_gene: TRBV7-9

CDR3aa: CASSQEFGTGMNEQFF
CDR3nt: TGCGCCAGCAGCCAAGAATTCGGGACAGGGATGAATGAGCAGTTCTTC
abundance: NA
d_gene: TRBD1
len: 16
j_gene: TRBJ2-1
v_gene: TRBV4-3

CDR3aa: CASRPGQGGYTF
CDR3nt: TGTGCCAGCAGACCGGGACAGGGTGGCTACACCTTC
abundance: NA
d_gene: TRBD1
len: 12
j_gene: TRBJ1-2
v_gene: TRBV6-5

CDR3aa: CASSYSGLAGSNEQFF
CDR3nt: TGTGCCAGCAGTTATTCGGGACTAGCGGGGAGTAATGAGCAGTTCTTC
abundance: NA
d_gene: TRBD2
len: 16
j_gene: TRBJ2-1
v_gene: TRBV6-5

CDR3aa: CASSIGQNTEAFF
CDR3nt: TGTGCCAGCAGCATAGGACAGAACACTGAAGCTTTCTTT
abundance: NA
d_gene: NA
len: 13
j_gene: TRBJ1-1
v_gene: TRBV7-2

CDR3aa: CASRAGAGSADTQYF
CDR3nt: TGCGCCAGCCGAGCTGGGGCCGGCAGTGCAGATACGCAGTATTTT
abundance: NA
d_gene: NA
len: 15
j_gene: TRBJ2-3
v_gene: TRBV5-1

CDR3aa: CASSPQGQETQYF
CDR3nt: TGTGCCAGCAGCCCCCAGGGACAAGAGACCCAGTACTTC
abundance: NA
d_gene: NA
len: 13
j_gene: TRBJ2-5
v_gene: TRBV5-5

CDR3aa: CASSDTGRGATEAFF
CDR3nt: TGTGCCAGCAGCGACACAGGGAGAGGTGCCACTGAAGCTTTCTTT
abundance: NA
d_gene: NA
len: 15
j_gene: TRBJ1-1
v_gene: TRBV9

CDR3aa: CASSFSSGTGGLYGYTF
CDR3nt: TGCGCCAGCAGCTTTTCCTCCGGGACAGGGGGACTCTATGGCTACACCTTC
abundance: NA
d_gene: TRBD1
len: 17
j_gene: TRBJ1-2
v_gene: TRBV5-1

CDR3aa: CASSLTSGRTGANVLTF
CDR3nt: TGTGCCAGTAGTTTGACTAGCGGGAGAACTGGGGCCAACGTCCTGACTTTC
abundance: NA
d_gene: TRBD2
len: 17
j_gene: TRBJ2-6
v_gene: TRBV19

CDR3aa: CASGPPLGTVHGYTF
CDR3nt: TGTGCCAGCGGTCCTCCTCTCGGGACAGTTCATGGCTACACCTTC
abundance: few
d_gene: TRBD1
len: 15
j_gene: TRBJ1-2
v_gene: TRBV27

CDR3aa: CASSLLTGTNEKLFF
CDR3nt: TGTGCCAGCAGTTTATTGACAGGAACTAATGAAAAACTGTTTTTT
abundance: NA
d_gene: NA
len: 15
j_gene: TRBJ1-4
v_gene: TRBV27

CDR3aa: CASSAQGDYGYTF
CDR3nt: TGTGCCAGCAGTGCACAGGGGGACTATGGCTACACCTTC
abundance: NA
d_gene: TRBD1
len: 13
j_gene: TRBJ1-2
v_gene: TRBV2

CDR3aa: CASSQASGRGQETQYF
CDR3nt: TGTGCCAGCAGCCAAGCTAGCGGGAGGGGGCAAGAGACCCAGTACTTC
abundance: NA
d_gene: TRBD2
len: 16
j_gene: TRBJ2-5
v_gene: TRBV3-1/TRBV3-2

CDR3aa: CASSKVSGLRQGPQPQHF
CDR3nt: TGTGCCAGCAGCAAAGTAAGCGGTCTGAGACAGGGGCCTCAGCCCCAGCATTTT
abundance: NA
d_gene: NA
len: 18
j_gene: TRBJ1-5
v_gene: TRBV21-1

CDR3aa: CASSLGSGSYNEQFF
CDR3nt: TGTGCCAGCAGCTTAGGGAGCGGGTCCTACAATGAGCAGTTCTTC
abundance: NA
d_gene: NA
len: 15
j_gene: TRBJ2-1
v_gene: TRBV7-9

CDR3aa: CAWWGQGMRTEAFF
CDR3nt: TGTGCCTGGTGGGGTCAGGGAATGCGCACTGAAGCTTTCTTT
abundance: NA
d_gene: NA
len: 14
j_gene: TRBJ1-1
v_gene: TRBV30

CDR3aa: CASSSFRDRANSPLHF
CDR3nt: TGTGCCAGCAGTTCATTCCGGGACAGGGCTAATTCACCCCTCCACTTT
abundance: NA
d_gene: TRBD1
len: 16
j_gene: TRBJ1-6
v_gene: TRBV27

CDR3aa: CASSNRDRDSYEQYF
CDR3nt: TGTGCCAGCAGTAACCGGGACAGGGATTCCTACGAGCAGTACTTC
abundance: NA
d_gene: TRBD1
len: 15
j_gene: TRBJ2-7
v_gene: TRBV6-5

CDR3aa: CASSQTGYSYNEQFF
CDR3nt: TGTGCCAGCAGCCAAACAGGATACTCCTACAATGAGCAGTTCTTC
abundance: once
d_gene: NA
len: 15
j_gene: TRBJ2-1
v_gene: TRBV9

CDR3aa: CASSFGLGAYEQYF
CDR3nt: TGTGCCAGCAGCTTTGGACTAGGCGCCTACGAGCAGTACTTC
abundance: NA
d_gene: TRBD2
len: 14
j_gene: TRBJ2-7
v_gene: TRBV11-1

CDR3aa: CASSLGAGGALGNTIYF
CDR3nt: TGTGCCAGCAGTTTAGGGGCAGGGGGCGCACTCGGAAACACCATATATTTT
abundance: NA
d_gene: TRBD1
len: 17
j_gene: TRBJ1-3
v_gene: TRBV28

CDR3aa: CASSSTSFEQFF
CDR3nt: TGTGCCAGCAGCTCCACTTCGTTTGAGCAGTTCTTC
abundance: NA
d_gene: NA
len: 12
j_gene: TRBJ2-1
v_gene: TRBV11-2

CDR3aa: CASSPQTGLSTDTQYF
CDR3nt: TGTGCCAGCAGCCCCCAGACAGGGTTGAGCACAGATACGCAGTATTTT
abundance: NA
d_gene: TRBD1
len: 16
j_gene: TRBJ2-3
v_gene: TRBV7-6

CDR3aa: CASSTRQGTGNTIYF
CDR3nt: TGTGCCAGCAGCACAAGACAGGGTACTGGAAACACCATATATTTT
abundance: NA
d_gene: TRBD1
len: 15
j_gene: TRBJ1-3
v_gene: TRBV11-3

CDR3aa: CATSDGQLAKNIQYF
CDR3nt: TGTGCCACCAGCGACGGACAGCTAGCCAAAAACATTCAGTACTTC
abundance: NA
d_gene: NA
len: 15
j_gene: TRBJ2-4
v_gene: TRBV24-1

CDR3aa: CASSLAGGYQPQHF
CDR3nt: TGTGCCAGCAGCCTCGCTGGGGGGTATCAGCCCCAGCATTTT
abundance: NA
d_gene: NA
len: 14
j_gene: TRBJ1-5
v_gene: TRBV7-8

CDR3aa: CAISESGDNQPQHF
CDR3nt: TGTGCCATCAGTGAGTCTGGAGACAATCAGCCCCAGCATTTT
abundance: NA
d_gene: NA
len: 14
j_gene: TRBJ1-5
v_gene: TRBV10-3

CDR3aa: CASSGTGPTEAFF
CDR3nt: TGTGCCAGCAGCGGGACAGGTCCTACTGAAGCTTTCTTT
abundance: NA
d_gene: TRBD1
len: 13
j_gene: TRBJ1-1
v_gene: TRBV7-2

CDR3aa: CASRSGVEETQYF
CDR3nt: TGCGCCAGCCGTTCGGGGGTGGAAGAGACCCAGTACTTC
abundance: NA
d_gene: NA
len: 13
j_gene: TRBJ2-5
v_gene: TRBV5-1

CDR3aa: CASSLVPSGSNTGELFF
CDR3nt: TGTGCCAGCAGCTTAGTCCCTAGCGGGTCGAACACCGGGGAGCTGTTTTTT
abundance: NA
d_gene: TRBD2
len: 17
j_gene: TRBJ2-2
v_gene: TRBV7-6

CDR3aa: CASSSPDRRNQPQHF
CDR3nt: TGTGCCAGCAGCAGCCCCGACAGGCGCAATCAGCCCCAGCATTTT
abundance: NA
d_gene: NA
len: 15
j_gene: TRBJ1-5
v_gene: TRBV28

CDR3aa: CASSKPSSADTQYF
CDR3nt: TGTGCCAGCAGTAAGCCCTCTAGTGCAGATACGCAGTATTTT
abundance: NA
d_gene: NA
len: 14
j_gene: TRBJ2-3
v_gene: TRBV25-1

CDR3aa: CASSSGDGELFF
CDR3nt: TGTGCCAGCAGTTCTGGAGACGGGGAGCTGTTTTTT
abundance: NA
d_gene: NA
len: 12
j_gene: TRBJ2-2
v_gene: TRBV12-3/TRBV12-4

CDR3aa: CASSAGDSPQETQYF
CDR3nt: TGCGCCAGCAGCGCCGGGGACTCGCCCCAAGAGACCCAGTACTTC
abundance: NA
d_gene: NA
len: 15
j_gene: TRBJ2-5
v_gene: TRBV5-1

CDR3aa: CASSLIPGQGVLNIEAFF
CDR3nt: TGTGCCAGCAGCTTAATCCCCGGACAGGGGGTTTTGAACATTGAAGCTTTCTTT
abundance: NA
d_gene: TRBD1
len: 18
j_gene: TRBJ1-1
v_gene: TRBV7-9

CDR3aa: CASSETGAKEKLFF
CDR3nt: TGTGCCAGCTCAGAAACAGGGGCTAAGGAAAAACTGTTTTTT
abundance: NA
d_gene: TRBD1
len: 14
j_gene: TRBJ1-4
v_gene: TRBV18

CDR3aa: CASSLAGPADNEQFF
CDR3nt: TGTGCCAGCAGCTTAGCAGGACCAGCGGACAATGAGCAGTTCTTC
abundance: NA
d_gene: NA
len: 15
j_gene: TRBJ2-1
v_gene: TRBV13

CDR3aa: CASSRTTSGGYNQPQHF
CDR3nt: TGTGCCAGCAGCCGGACCACGTCGGGGGGCTACAATCAGCCCCAGCATTTT
abundance: NA
d_gene: NA
len: 17
j_gene: TRBJ1-5
v_gene: TRBV4-2

CDR3aa: CASGGLAASTDTQYF
CDR3nt: TGTGCCAGCGGCGGGCTAGCGGCTAGCACAGATACGCAGTATTTT
abundance: NA
d_gene: TRBD2
len: 15
j_gene: TRBJ2-3
v_gene: TRBV2

CDR3aa: CASRRLAGGRNEQFF
CDR3nt: TGTGCCAGCCGTCGACTAGCGGGGGGGCGGAATGAGCAGTTCTTC
abundance: NA
d_gene: TRBD2
len: 15
j_gene: TRBJ2-1
v_gene: TRBV6-5

CDR3aa: CASSEDSNYGYTF
CDR3nt: TGTGCCAGCAGTGAAGACAGTAACTATGGCTACACCTTC
abundance: NA
d_gene: NA
len: 13
j_gene: TRBJ1-2
v_gene: TRBV6-1

CDR3aa: CASSPQTSGTTDTQYF
CDR3nt: TGTGCCAGCAGCCCCCAGACTAGCGGGACCACAGATACGCAGTATTTT
abundance: NA
d_gene: TRBD2
len: 16
j_gene: TRBJ2-3
v_gene: TRBV4-2

CDR3aa: CSASPGTGNTIYF
CDR3nt: TGCAGTGCTAGTCCGGGTACCGGAAACACCATATATTTT
abundance: NA
d_gene: NA
len: 13
j_gene: TRBJ1-3
v_gene: TRBV20-1

CDR3aa: CAWSVGQGTSSGNTIYF
CDR3nt: TGTGCCTGGAGCGTAGGACAGGGTACAAGCTCTGGAAACACCATATATTTT
abundance: NA
d_gene: TRBD1
len: 17
j_gene: TRBJ1-3
v_gene: TRBV30

CDR3aa: CASSLLDSEAFF
CDR3nt: TGTGCCAGCAGCCTCCTGGACAGTGAAGCTTTCTTT
abundance: few
d_gene: NA
len: 12
j_gene: TRBJ1-1
v_gene: TRBV3-1/TRBV3-2

CDR3aa: CATSGWDSYGYTF
CDR3nt: TGTGCCACCAGCGGGTGGGACAGCTATGGCTACACCTTC
abundance: NA
d_gene: TRBD1
len: 13
j_gene: TRBJ1-2
v_gene: TRBV15

CDR3aa: CASSLAGLAGGEEQFF
CDR3nt: TGCGCCAGCAGCTTGGCCGGCCTAGCGGGAGGTGAGGAGCAGTTCTTC
abundance: NA
d_gene: TRBD2
len: 16
j_gene: TRBJ2-1
v_gene: TRBV5-1

CDR3aa: CASSQTYGSMNEQYF
CDR3nt: TGTGCCAGCAGTCAAACGTACGGGTCTATGAACGAGCAGTACTTC
abundance: NA
d_gene: NA
len: 15
j_gene: TRBJ2-7
v_gene: TRBV3-1/TRBV3-2

CDR3aa: CASSLGSGRAPGELFF
CDR3nt: TGTGCCAGCAGCTTAGGCAGCGGGAGGGCTCCCGGGGAGCTGTTTTTT
abundance: NA
d_gene: TRBD2
len: 16
j_gene: TRBJ2-2
v_gene: TRBV7-2